The rows below give T cell receptor beta chains drawn from one sample of a study of cytomegalovirus exposure and HLA in healthy donors. Produced via immunoSEQ multiplex PCR; TCRdb's table is partial and in-frame only. The sample comprises roughly 110,000 clones, around 83% of which are singletons, and 22% rests with the top ten. Material: PBMCs. The source is a man aged 25 to 45 in good health and CMV-seropositive. Both conserved end residues are part of each CDR3. D genes are given only for firm matches. Size values are once, few and many counts, or a class for expanded clones, and some rows have none.

>.|TRBJ1-1|.|TRBV7-2
TGTGCCAGCAGCCTCGGGTGGAGGAACACTGAAGCTTTCTTT
CASSLGWRNTEAFF
>.|TRBJ1-2|TRBD1|TRBV6-4
TGTGCCAGCGCTCCGGGGGGACAGGGGAGCTATGGCTACACCTTC
CASAPGGQGSYGYTF
>.|TRBJ1-5|.|TRBV15
TGTGCCACCAGCAGAGATTATCTGGGGGCTGATCAGCCCCAGCATTTT
CATSRDYLGADQPQHF
>.|TRBJ2-7|.|TRBV6-5
TGTGCCAGCAAAAAACTAGGGCCAAACTACGAGCAGTACTTC
CASKKLGPNYEQYF
>.|TRBJ1-5|.|TRBV6-5
TGTGCCAGCAGTGAGCAGGCAGATCAGCCCCAGCATTTT
CASSEQADQPQHF
>.|TRBJ1-2|TRBD1|TRBV15
TGTGCCACCGCCGACCCGGGACAGGGTGGCTATGGCTACACCTTC
CATADPGQGGYGYTF
>.|TRBJ2-3|TRBD2|TRBV19
TGTGCCAGTAGTATAGACCTGGGACTAGCGGGAGTAGATACGCAGTATTTT
CASSIDLGLAGVDTQYF
>.|TRBJ1-5|.|TRBV10-3
TGTGCCATCAGTTGGAGCGATAGTCAGCCCCAGCATTTT
CAISWSDSQPQHF
>.|TRBJ2-3|TRBD2|TRBV9
TGTGCCAGCAGCGTGGCGACTAGCGGGGCAACAGATACGCAGTATTTT
CASSVATSGATDTQYF
>.|TRBJ2-3|TRBD2|TRBV4-2
TGTGCCAGCAGCCAGGGCCACCTCACTAGCGGGGAGAGAGATACGCAGTATTTT
CASSQGHLTSGERDTQYF
>.|TRBJ2-1|.|TRBV27
TGTGCCAGTTATACTCTTCGGGACAAGGGGCGCAATGAGCAGTTCTTC
CASYTLRDKGRNEQFF
>.|TRBJ2-5|.|TRBV5-1
TGCGCCAGCAGCCTGCAGGGGGGATACCAAGAGACCCAGTACTTC
CASSLQGGYQETQYF
>.|TRBJ1-1|.|TRBV5-6
TGTGCCAGCAGCTCCGACAGGCTGGGCACTGAAGCTTTCTTT
CASSSDRLGTEAFF
>.|TRBJ1-1|.|TRBV4-1
TGCGCCAGCAGCCAAGATGGCACAGGAAACACTGAAGCTTTCTTT
CASSQDGTGNTEAFF
>few|TRBJ2-1|.|TRBV15
TGTGCCACCAGCAAAACGGTTAGTTCTTACAATGAGCAGTTCTTC
CATSKTVSSYNEQFF
>.|TRBJ1-1|TRBD1|TRBV7-3
TGTGCCAGCAGCGTCCGACAGGGGGTCACTGAAGCTTTCTTT
CASSVRQGVTEAFF
>.|TRBJ2-1|TRBD1|TRBV6-1
TGTGCCGGCAGACGGACAGGGGTGCATGAGCAGTTCTTC
CAGRRTGVHEQFF
>.|TRBJ2-3|TRBD2|TRBV7-3
TGTGCCAGCAGCTTAAGGGGCGTTAGCGGGGGCCAGGGAGATACGCAGTATTTT
CASSLRGVSGGQGDTQYF
>.|TRBJ1-3|.|TRBV9
TGTGCCAGCAGCGGGGGGGGTCACTCTGGAAACACCATATATTTT
CASSGGGHSGNTIYF
>.|TRBJ1-2|.|TRBV9
TGTGCCAGCAGCGCTGGAGGTGGAGCTAACTATGGCTACACCTTC
CASSAGGGANYGYTF
>.|TRBJ2-7|.|TRBV5-1
TGCGCCAGCAGCTTTGATCAGGGGCGCTACGAGCAGTACTTC
CASSFDQGRYEQYF
>.|TRBJ2-5|.|TRBV2
TGTGCCAGCAAGTCCTACCCTGGTGAGGGCCTCCAAGAGACCCAGTACTTC
CASKSYPGEGLQETQYF
>.|TRBJ1-3|.|TRBV30
TGTGCCTGGGGACTGTTCTCTGGAAACACCATATATTTT
CAWGLFSGNTIYF
>few|TRBJ2-1|.|TRBV25-1
TGTGCCAGCAGTGAGGGGGGGCAGAGTCCGTTCTTC
CASSEGGQSPFF
>.|TRBJ2-4|.|TRBV30
TGTGCCTGGAGTGTAGGCAGGGGACAAAACATTCAGTACTTC
CAWSVGRGQNIQYF
>.|TRBJ2-5|.|TRBV11-3
TGTGCCAGCGCCAGGGGTAGGAGAGAGACCCAGTACTTC
CASARGRRETQYF
>.|TRBJ1-5|.|TRBV28
TGTGCCAGCAGCGCCAGGGGTAGCAATCAGCCCCAGCATTTT
CASSARGSNQPQHF
>.|TRBJ1-5|TRBD1|TRBV15
TGTGCCACCAGCAGGGCCGGGACAGGGGGAATACGGCCCCAGCATTTT
CATSRAGTGGIRPQHF
>.|TRBJ2-3|.|TRBV15
TGTGCCACCAGCAGACTAGCTAGCACAGATACGCAGTATTTT
CATSRLASTDTQYF
>once|TRBJ2-6|TRBD1|TRBV5-1
TGCGCCAGCAGCGTGGAGACAGGGGAGGTTGGGGCCAACGTCCTGACTTTC
CASSVETGEVGANVLTF
>few|TRBJ2-3|TRBD2|TRBV18
TGTGCCAGCTCACCCCTTGGGACTAGCAGGGTCGTTACGCAGTATTTT
CASSPLGTSRVVTQYF
>.|TRBJ1-5|.|TRBV19
TGTGCCAGCCGTTTTTCGGGGGGACGAAGAAATCAGCCCCAGCATTTT
CASRFSGGRRNQPQHF
>.|TRBJ1-1|.|TRBV2
TGTGCCAGCAGTGATGAAGCGAGGGACACAGCTTTCTTT
CASSDEARDTAFF
>.|TRBJ2-3|TRBD2|TRBV13
TGTGCCAGCAGCTCCCCGGGGGGGCCTGGCACAGATACGCAGTATTTT
CASSSPGGPGTDTQYF
>.|TRBJ1-1|TRBD1|TRBV9
TGTGCCAGCAGCGTAGGTGGGACAGGGGGCAGCGGCACTGAAGCTTTCTTT
CASSVGGTGGSGTEAFF
>.|TRBJ2-7|.|TRBV14
TGTGCCAGCAGCATCTTCCCGGGTCTTTCCTACGAGCAGTACTTC
CASSIFPGLSYEQYF
>few|TRBJ1-5|.|TRBV5-8
TGTGCCAGCAGCATACAGGGCTATAGCAATCAGCCCCAGCATTTT
CASSIQGYSNQPQHF
>.|TRBJ2-7|.|TRBV11-1
TGTGCCAGCAGCGATCGGCGGGCCTCCTACGAGCAGTACTTC
CASSDRRASYEQYF
>.|TRBJ1-1|TRBD1|TRBV18
TGTGCCAGCTCCAGGGACAGGGTGAACACTGAAGCTTTCTTT
CASSRDRVNTEAFF